The rows below give T cell receptor beta chains drawn from one sample of a study of CXCR3-negative and CXCR3-positive naive CD8 T cells. TCRdb reworked the 5' RACE reads into one entry per CDR3 protein, no DNA. The table for this sample gives over 100,000 distinct CDR3 sequences. The specimen sequenced was naive CXCR3+ CD8+ T cells from blood. These receptors were taken from a human donor in good health. Some clones in this sample may be carry-over from other donors' samples. Both conserved end residues are part of each CDR3.

J: TRBJ2-1
V: TRBV29-1
CDR3: CSGYGRDRVFDEQFF

J: TRBJ1-5
V: TRBV7-9
CDR3: CARSFHPDRDYDQPQHF

J: TRBJ1-1
V: TRBV7-7
CDR3: CASSLLPGTGTNTEAFF

J: TRBJ2-7
V: TRBV7-3
CDR3: CASSPGISYEQYF

J: TRBJ1-4
V: TRBV9
CDR3: CASSVYGGAEKLFF

J: TRBJ1-1
V: TRBV28
CDR3: CASSLPLGVTGRGDTEAFF

J: TRBJ2-3
V: TRBV6-2/TRBV6-3
CDR3: CASTPGGATDTQYF

J: TRBJ2-4
V: TRBV3-1
CDR3: CASSQATMALAKNIQYF

J: TRBJ1-3
V: TRBV7-9
CDR3: CASSLEGDGNTIYF

J: TRBJ2-1
V: TRBV28
CDR3: CASRPTSASYNEQFF

J: TRBJ1-1
V: TRBV15
CDR3: CATSGTGGTEAFF

J: TRBJ2-5
V: TRBV29-1
CDR3: CSVERGGYQETQYF

J: TRBJ2-1
V: TRBV27
CDR3: CASSFGTEPYNEQFF

J: TRBJ1-2
V: TRBV12-3/TRBV12-4
CDR3: CASSQNYGYTF

J: TRBJ2-7
V: TRBV28
CDR3: CASSLQGRSYQYEQYF

J: TRBJ2-1
V: TRBV12-3/TRBV12-4
CDR3: CASSLGATWDEQFF

J: TRBJ2-7
V: TRBV15
CDR3: CATSNTDGHYEQYF

J: TRBJ1-4
V: TRBV28
CDR3: CASRFFTSTNEKLFF

J: TRBJ2-7
V: TRBV19
CDR3: CASSMLDLGEQYF

J: TRBJ2-2
V: TRBV30
CDR3: CAWKDTVGTGELFF

J: TRBJ2-6
V: TRBV12-3/TRBV12-4
CDR3: CASSLGSALGANVLTF

J: TRBJ2-7
V: TRBV5-1
CDR3: CASSSDIGSYEQYF

J: TRBJ2-5
V: TRBV12-3/TRBV12-4
CDR3: CASSPRDRGGQTQYF

J: TRBJ1-5
V: TRBV7-9
CDR3: CASNKGGGNQPQHF

J: TRBJ2-7
V: TRBV7-9
CDR3: CASSHLDSPYEQYF

J: TRBJ2-3
V: TRBV5-1
CDR3: CASSLHSTSGGGFTDTQYF

J: TRBJ1-2
V: TRBV3-1
CDR3: CASSQGTGGTYGYTF

J: TRBJ2-1
V: TRBV29-1
CDR3: CSVHLAGGAGSSYNEQFF

J: TRBJ1-5
V: TRBV5-5
CDR3: CASSTGTGGAGNQPQHF

J: TRBJ2-7
V: TRBV7-9
CDR3: CASSSRGQGGHEQYF

J: TRBJ2-3
V: TRBV5-1
CDR3: CASSQGGGTQYF

J: TRBJ2-5
V: TRBV28
CDR3: CASSFRGPQETQYF

J: TRBJ2-7
V: TRBV29-1
CDR3: CSARATSSYEQYF

J: TRBJ2-7
V: TRBV5-1
CDR3: CASSLAAGEGSYEQYF